Listed here are 17 T cell receptor beta chains from one sample, sequenced in a study of T cell changes during pregnancy in multiple sclerosis. Profiled with immunoSEQ multiplex PCR; TCRdb holds only in-frame clones, not every one. The sample holds around 22,000 clones, roughly 90% seen once. Sequencing used CD4+ T cells from peripheral blood mononuclear cells, obtained after pregnancy. The receptor set was obtained from a female donor in good health, enrolled as a control in a pregnancy study.

This clone was picked up a small number of times. The chain uses TRBV30 and TRBJ1-4; D is perhaps TRBD1 (6 bases). CDR1 is GTSNPN and CDR2 is SVGIG in the germline V gene (reference sequence). With 1 base removed from V and 7 bases from J, the gap between germline ends came to 10 bases. This CDR3 region has 13 residues. Written as DNA, the CDR3 is TGTGCCTGGAGTGGGGGGCATGGTGAAAAACTGTTTTTT. It encodes CAWSGGHGEKLFF.

This clone has just a few counts. V and J are TRBV18 and TRBJ1-5; 7 nucleotides match TRBD1. Germline values: CDR1 KGHSH, CDR2 LQKENI. The CDR3 covers 14 residues. The ends lost 4 bases at V and 6 bases at J; junction bases unmatched: 6. CDR3 coding DNA: TGTGCCAGCTCACAGGGGGCGGGTATTCAGCCCCAGCATTTT. Protein product: CASSQGAGIQPQHF.

The genes are TRBV5-1 and TRBJ1-2; D call uncertain. CDR3 length: 14 residues. Per the germline V gene, CDR1 is SGHRS and CDR2 is YFSETQ. Trimming left V 6 bases short and J 0 bases short, with 12 bases between. CDR3 protein: CASKLNSANYGYTF. The CDR3 bases are TGCGCCAGCAAGTTAAACAGTGCTAACTATGGCTACACCTTC.

The V call is TRBV7-3, the J call TRBJ2-1; tentatively, D is TRBD1 (5 bases). Trimming took 4 bases from V and 6 from J, leaving 13 bases between them. Germline lookup yields CDR1 SGHTA and CDR2 FQGTGA. The CDR3 spans 14 residues. CDR3 region: CASSSADSLNEQFF. As DNA, the CDR3 is TGTGCCAGCAGCTCCGCTGACAGCCTCAATGAGCAGTTCTTC.

The chain is built from TRBV27 and TRBJ1-4, with 10 positions matching TRBD1. The CDR3 has 16 residues. From germline, CDR1 is MNHEY and CDR2 SMNVEV (reference sequence). V lost 6 bases and J lost 0; bases outside the gene matches: 4. This CDR3 is CASSRGQGTTNEKLFF. CDR3 sequence (DNA): TGTGCCAGCAGCCGGGGACAGGGGACAACTAATGAAAAACTGTTTTTT.

The chain combines TRBV18 with TRBJ2-7; D is uncertain. Germline V lookup: CDR1 KGHSH, CDR2 LQKENI. The CDR3 sequence is 14 residues long. Trimming stripped 3 bases from V and 5 bases from J, with 14 bases between. The CDR3 nucleotides are TGTGCCAGCTCACCGCTCCCCGGAGTCAACGAGCAGTACTTC. It translates to CASSPLPGVNEQYF.

This chain uses TRBV6-5 with TRBJ2-7; possible D gene TRBD1, 5 bases. This CDR3 region has 13 residues. V was trimmed by 6 bases and J by 5 bases, leaving 14 bases between them. Germline V gene lookup returns CDR1 MNHEY and CDR2 SVGAGI. Here the CDR3 DNA reads TGTGCCAGCAGCCTACTTGACAGCCACGAGCAGTACTTC. Translating it yields CASSLLDSHEQYF.

This rearrangement joins TRBV10-3 to TRBJ2-1; the D is unclear. Germline CDR1 and CDR2: ENHRY and SYGVKD. Trimming took off 8 bases at V and 0 bases at J, with 11 bases between the two ends. The CDR3 spans 14 residues. The CDR3 DNA sequence: TGTGCCATCTCGACTCGCAGCTCCTACAATGAGCAGTTCTTC. Translating gives CAISTRSSYNEQFF.

This clone was found once. The V gene is TRBV7-3, the J gene TRBJ2-1; 9 positions agree with TRBD2. The CDR3 consists of 17 residues. Germline CDR1 SGHTA, CDR2 FQGTGA. V shed 2 bases, J shed 5 bases, and the junction held 10 bases outside the gene matches. In DNA, the CDR3 is TGTGCCAGCAGCTTATTCGCTCGGCGGGAGGGGAACAATGAGCAGTTCTTC. Amino acids: CASSLFARREGNNEQFF. The full variable domain, its missing parts supplied by reference TRBV7-3 and TRBJ2-1, is GAGVSQTPSNKVTEKGKYVELRCDPISGHTALYWYRQSLGQGPEFLIYFQGTGAADDSGLPNDRFFAVRPEGSVSTLKIQRTERGDSAVYLCASSLFARREGNNEQFFGPGTRLTVL.

Comments on this clone: One end of the junction is discordant with germline, which a read error may explain. The V call is TRBV7-7, the J call TRBJ2-5, with D hard to call. The germline V gene encodes CDR1 SSHAT and CDR2 FNYEAQ (reference sequence). The CDR3 length is 16 residues. CDR3 DNA: TGTGCTAGCAGCTTAGGTGGTAGTTTCGCCCAAGAGACCCAGTACTTC. Translation gives CASSLGGSFAQETQYF.

The table lists this clone with a count of one. V gene TRBV29-1 combines with J gene TRBJ2-3, with 11 bases identical to TRBD1. CDR1 SQVTM and CDR2 ANQGSEA come from the germline V gene. Trimming removed 8 bases from V and 1 base from J; junction bases left unmatched: 8. The CDR3 extends over 15 amino acids. The CDR3 region has the DNA TGCAGCACTAGTAAGGGACAGGGGGGCACAGATACGCAGTATTTT. This translates into CSTSKGQGGTDTQYF.

The V call is TRBV5-1, the J call TRBJ2-3, with TRBD2 matching over 7 bases. The V gene end was trimmed by 3 bases and the J gene end by 1 base; junction bases not matched to a gene: 8. This CDR3 spans 16 amino acids. Germline V CDR1 and CDR2: SGHRS, YFSETQ. Written as DNA, the CDR3 is TGCGCCAGCAGCTGGATGGGCAGCGGGGGCACAGATACGCAGTATTTT. Translating gives CASSWMGSGGTDTQYF. Full variable domain (remainder filled in from reference TRBV5-1 and TRBJ2-3): KAGVTQTPRYLIKTRGQQVTLSCSPISGHRSVSWYQQTPGQGLQFLFEYFSETQRNKGNFPGRFSGRQFSNSRSEMNVSTLELGDSALYLCASSWMGSGGTDTQYFGPGTRLTVL.

The chain recombines TRBV2 with TRBJ2-7; D possibly corresponds to TRBD2 (5 bases). The germline gives CDR1 SNHLY, CDR2 FYNNEI. This CDR3 region has 12 residues. The germline V and J ends were trimmed by 6 bases and 1 base, with 7 bases remaining between them. The CDR3 DNA reads as TGTGCCAGCAGGGGCGGGTCCTACGAGCAGTACTTC. It translates to CASRGGSYEQYF.

The V call is TRBV28, the J call TRBJ2-7; 8 nucleotides match TRBD1. Germline CDR1 reads MDHEN; CDR2 reads SYDVKM. V shed 5 bases and J 3 bases; nucleotides not matched to a gene: 24. The CDR3 runs to 20 residues. CDR3 coding DNA: TGTGCCAGCAGTCCCCCCCGCCGAGCAGGACAGGGAATGTCGGACTACGAGCAGTACTTC. This translates into CASSPPRRAGQGMSDYEQYF.

The V and J genes are TRBV6-1 and TRBJ2-1; TRBD1 matches at 8 bases. After removal of 7 bases from V and 9 bases from J, the junction contained 8 bases not matched to a gene. Germline V gene lookup returns CDR1 MNHNS and CDR2 SASEGT. The CDR3 sequence is 13 residues long. CDR3 region: CASTDRVFGEQFF. The CDR3 coding sequence is TGTGCCAGCACGGACAGGGTTTTTGGTGAGCAGTTCTTC.

The chain joins TRBV28 to TRBJ1-2, with a tentative D call TRBD1 (6 bases). The CDR3 has 14 amino acids. Germline CDR1 MDHEN, CDR2 SYDVKM. V lost 7 bases and J 4 bases, leaving 16 bases between the germline ends. The CDR3 here is CASISQGRVYGYTF. As DNA, the CDR3 is TGTGCCAGCATTAGTCAGGGGCGCGTCTATGGCTACACCTTC.

The CDR3 sequence is CASSFTGWNYGYTF. The CDR3 DNA sequence: TGTGCCAGCAGCTTCACAGGGTGGAACTATGGCTACACCTTC. This sequence joins TRBV7-8 and TRBJ1-2; possible D gene TRBD1, 6 bases. Germline V lookup: CDR1 SGHVS, CDR2 FQNEAQ. Between the trimmed V and J ends, which lost 3 bases and 2 bases, there was a span of 10 bases. The CDR3 covers 14 residues.